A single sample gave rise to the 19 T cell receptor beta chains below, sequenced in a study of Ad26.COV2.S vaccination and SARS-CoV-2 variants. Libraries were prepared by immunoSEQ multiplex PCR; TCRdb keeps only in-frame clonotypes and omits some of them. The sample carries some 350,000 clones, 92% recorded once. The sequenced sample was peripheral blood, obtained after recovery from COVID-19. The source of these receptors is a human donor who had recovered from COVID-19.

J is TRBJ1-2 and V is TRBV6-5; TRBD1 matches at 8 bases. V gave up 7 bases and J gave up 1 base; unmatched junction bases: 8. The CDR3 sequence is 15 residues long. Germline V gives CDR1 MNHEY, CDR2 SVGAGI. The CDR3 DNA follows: TGTGCCAGCACCCGGACAGGGTCGAGTAACTATGGCTACACCTTC. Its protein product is CASTRTGSSNYGYTF.

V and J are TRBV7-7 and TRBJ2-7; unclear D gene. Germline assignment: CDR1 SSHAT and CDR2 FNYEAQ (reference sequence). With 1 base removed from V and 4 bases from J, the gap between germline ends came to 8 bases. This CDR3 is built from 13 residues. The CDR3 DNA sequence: TGTGCCAGCAGCTTAGACCGGCAATACGAGCAGTACTTC. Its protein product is CASSLDRQYEQYF.

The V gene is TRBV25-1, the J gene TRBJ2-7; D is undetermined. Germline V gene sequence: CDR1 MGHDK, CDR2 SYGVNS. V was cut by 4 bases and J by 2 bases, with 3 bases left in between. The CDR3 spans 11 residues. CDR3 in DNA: TGTGCCAGCAGTGGCGCCTACGAGCAGTACTTC. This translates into CASSGAYEQYF.

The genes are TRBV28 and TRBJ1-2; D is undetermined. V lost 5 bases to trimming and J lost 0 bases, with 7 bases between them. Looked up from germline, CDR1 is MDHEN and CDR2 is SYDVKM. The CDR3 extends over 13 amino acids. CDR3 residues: CASSTVANYGYTF. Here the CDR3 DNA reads TGTGCCAGCAGTACGGTAGCTAACTATGGCTACACCTTC.

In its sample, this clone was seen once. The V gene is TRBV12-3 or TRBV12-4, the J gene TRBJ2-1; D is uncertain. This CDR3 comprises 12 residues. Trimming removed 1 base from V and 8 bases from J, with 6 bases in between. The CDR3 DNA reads TGTGCCAGCAGTTTAGAGGGCCATGAGCAGTTCTTC. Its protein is CASSLEGHEQFF.

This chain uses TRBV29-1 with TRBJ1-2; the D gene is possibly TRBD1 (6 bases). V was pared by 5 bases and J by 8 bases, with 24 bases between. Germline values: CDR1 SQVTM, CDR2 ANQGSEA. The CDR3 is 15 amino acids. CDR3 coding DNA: TGCAGCGTTCCAGTGGTGGGTTCAGGGGAAGGAGGCTACACCTTC. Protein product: CSVPVVGSGEGGYTF.

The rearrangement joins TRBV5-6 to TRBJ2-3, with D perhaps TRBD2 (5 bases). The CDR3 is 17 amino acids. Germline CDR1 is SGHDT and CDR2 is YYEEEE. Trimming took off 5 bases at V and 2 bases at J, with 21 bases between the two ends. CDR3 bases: TGTGCCAGCAGGTATGAACCGGGAACCGATCCCACAGATACGCAGTATTTT. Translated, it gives CASRYEPGTDPTDTQYF.

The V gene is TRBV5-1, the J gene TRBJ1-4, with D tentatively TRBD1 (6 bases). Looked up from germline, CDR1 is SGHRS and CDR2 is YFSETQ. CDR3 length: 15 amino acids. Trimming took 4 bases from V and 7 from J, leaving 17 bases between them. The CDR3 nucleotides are TGCGCCAGCAGCCAGGAGGTGGGGGCCCTTGAAAAACTGTTTTTT. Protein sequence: CASSQEVGALEKLFF.

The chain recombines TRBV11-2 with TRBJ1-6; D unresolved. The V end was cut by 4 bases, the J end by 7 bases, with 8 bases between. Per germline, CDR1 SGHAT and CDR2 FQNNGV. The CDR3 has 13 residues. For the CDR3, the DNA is TGTGCCAGCAGCTCGTCTGGGAATTCACCCCTCCACTTT. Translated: CASSSSGNSPLHF.

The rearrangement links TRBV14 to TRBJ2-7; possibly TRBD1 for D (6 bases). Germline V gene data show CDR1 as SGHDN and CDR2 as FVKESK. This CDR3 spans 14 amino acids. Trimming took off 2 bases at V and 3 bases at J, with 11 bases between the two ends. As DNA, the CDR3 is TGTGCCAGCAGCCAACCTGGACAGTACTACGAGCAGTACTTC. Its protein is CASSQPGQYYEQYF.

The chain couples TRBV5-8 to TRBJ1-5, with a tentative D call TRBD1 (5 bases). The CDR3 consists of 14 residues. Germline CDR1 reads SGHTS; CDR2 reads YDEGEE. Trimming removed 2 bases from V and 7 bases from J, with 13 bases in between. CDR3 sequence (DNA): TGTGCCAGCAGCTTTCAGGGCTTCGGACAGCCCCAGCATTTT. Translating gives CASSFQGFGQPQHF.

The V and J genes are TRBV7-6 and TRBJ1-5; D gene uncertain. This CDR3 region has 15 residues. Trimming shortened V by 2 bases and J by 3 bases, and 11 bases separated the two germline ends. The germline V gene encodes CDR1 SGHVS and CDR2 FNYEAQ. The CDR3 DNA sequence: TGTGCCAGCAGCTTATCCGGCAGTAACAATCAGCCCCAGCATTTT. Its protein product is CASSLSGSNNQPQHF.

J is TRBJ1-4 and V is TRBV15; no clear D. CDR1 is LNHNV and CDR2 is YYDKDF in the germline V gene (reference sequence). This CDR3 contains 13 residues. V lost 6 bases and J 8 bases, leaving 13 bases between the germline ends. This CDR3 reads CATRPGSREKLFF. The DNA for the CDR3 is TGTGCCACCAGGCCCGGGAGCAGAGAAAAACTGTTTTTT.

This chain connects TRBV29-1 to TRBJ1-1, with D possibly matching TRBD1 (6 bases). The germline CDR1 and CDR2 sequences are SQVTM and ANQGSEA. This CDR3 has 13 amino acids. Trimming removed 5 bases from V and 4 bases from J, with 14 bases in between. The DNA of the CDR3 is TGCAGCGTTCAGCTCGGGGGGCCCACTGAAGCTTTCTTT. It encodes CSVQLGGPTEAFF.

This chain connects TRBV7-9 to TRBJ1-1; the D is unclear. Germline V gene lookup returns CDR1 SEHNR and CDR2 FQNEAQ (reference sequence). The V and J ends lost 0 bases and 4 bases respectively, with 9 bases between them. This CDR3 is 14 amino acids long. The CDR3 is CASSLAETLTEAFF. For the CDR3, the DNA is TGTGCCAGCAGCTTAGCGGAGACACTCACTGAAGCTTTCTTT.

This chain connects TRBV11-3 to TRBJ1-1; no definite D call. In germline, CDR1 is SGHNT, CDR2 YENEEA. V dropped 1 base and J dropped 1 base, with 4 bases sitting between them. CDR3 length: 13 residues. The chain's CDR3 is CASSLAQNTEAFF. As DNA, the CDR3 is TGTGCCAGCAGCTTAGCACAGAACACTGAAGCTTTCTTT.

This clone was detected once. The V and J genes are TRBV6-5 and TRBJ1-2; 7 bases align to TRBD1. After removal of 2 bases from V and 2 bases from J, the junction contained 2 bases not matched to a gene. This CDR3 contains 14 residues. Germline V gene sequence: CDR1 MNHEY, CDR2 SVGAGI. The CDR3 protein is CASSYGRGNYGYTF. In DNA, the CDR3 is TGTGCCAGCAGTTACGGCAGGGGGAACTATGGCTACACCTTC.

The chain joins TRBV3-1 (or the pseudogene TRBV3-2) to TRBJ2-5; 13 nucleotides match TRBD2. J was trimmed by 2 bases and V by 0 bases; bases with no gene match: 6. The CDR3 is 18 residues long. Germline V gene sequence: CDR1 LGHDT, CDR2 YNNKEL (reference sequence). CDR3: CASSQDRTSGGIQETQYF. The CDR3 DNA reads TGTGCCAGCAGCCAAGATCGGACTAGCGGGGGCATACAAGAGACCCAGTACTTC.

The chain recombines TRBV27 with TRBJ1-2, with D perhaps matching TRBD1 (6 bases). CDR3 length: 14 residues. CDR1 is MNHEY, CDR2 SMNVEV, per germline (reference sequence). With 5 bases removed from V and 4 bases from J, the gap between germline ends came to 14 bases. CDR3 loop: CASSPRDIFYGYTF. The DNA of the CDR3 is TGTGCCAGCAGTCCCCGGGACATCTTCTATGGCTACACCTTC.